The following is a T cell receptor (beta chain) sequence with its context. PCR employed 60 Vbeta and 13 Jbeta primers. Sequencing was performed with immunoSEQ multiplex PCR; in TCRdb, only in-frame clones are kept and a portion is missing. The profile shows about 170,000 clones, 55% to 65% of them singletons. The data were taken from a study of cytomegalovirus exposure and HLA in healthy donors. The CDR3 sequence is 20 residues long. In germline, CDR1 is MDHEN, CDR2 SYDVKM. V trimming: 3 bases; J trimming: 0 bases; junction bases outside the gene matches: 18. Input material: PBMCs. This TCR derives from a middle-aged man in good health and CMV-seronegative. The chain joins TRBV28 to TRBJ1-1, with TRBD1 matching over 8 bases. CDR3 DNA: TGTGCCAGCAGTTTGCCCAACTTCAGGGGGCACCGATTGATGAACACTGAAGCTTTCTTT. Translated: CASSLPNFRGHRLMNTEAFF.